This TCR beta chain was profiled in a study of T cell repertoires in cytomegalovirus infection. In germline, CDR1 is LGHNA, CDR2 YNFKEQ. The J segment lost 8 bases and the V segment lost 0 bases, leaving 10 bases of the junction unmatched. The CDR3 consists of 17 residues. A few counts support this clonotype. TCRdb recomputed calls from the reads with MiXCR, one row per CDR3 protein. The table lists fewer than 550,000 distinct CDR3 sequences, approximately 15% of them singletons. The chain has TRBV4-2 and TRBJ2-1; TRBD2 matches at 10 bases. This TCR was recovered from a human donor in good health (CMV status not recorded). Some clones in this sample may be carry-over from other donors' samples. Sequences were obtained from CD8+ T cells from PBMCs. The CDR3 coding sequence is TGTGCCAGCAGCCAAGAGGTCAGCGGGAGGGCCTATGATGAGCAGTTCTTC. It specifies CASSQEVSGRAYDEQFF.